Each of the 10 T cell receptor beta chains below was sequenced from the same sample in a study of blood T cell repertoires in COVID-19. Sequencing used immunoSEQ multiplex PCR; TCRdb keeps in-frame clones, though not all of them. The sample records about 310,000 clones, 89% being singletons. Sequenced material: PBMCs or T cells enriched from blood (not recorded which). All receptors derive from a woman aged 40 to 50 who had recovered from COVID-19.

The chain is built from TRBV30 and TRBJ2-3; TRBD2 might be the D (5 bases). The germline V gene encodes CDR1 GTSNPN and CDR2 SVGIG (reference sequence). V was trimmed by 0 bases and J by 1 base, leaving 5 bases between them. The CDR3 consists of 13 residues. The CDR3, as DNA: TGTGCCTGGAGTGTCGGGGGCACAGATACGCAGTATTTT. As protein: CAWSVGGTDTQYF. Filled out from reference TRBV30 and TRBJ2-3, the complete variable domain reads SQTIHQWPATLVQPVGSPLSLECTVEGTSNPNLYWYRQAAGRGLQLLFYSVGIGQISSEVPQNLSASRPQDRQFILSSKKLLLSDSGFYLCAWSVGGTDTQYFGPGTRLTVL.

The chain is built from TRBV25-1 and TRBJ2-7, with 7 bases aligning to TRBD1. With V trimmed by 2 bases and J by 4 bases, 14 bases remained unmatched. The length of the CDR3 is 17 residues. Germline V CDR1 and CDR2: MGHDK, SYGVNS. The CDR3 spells CASSETQGFPSMYEQYF. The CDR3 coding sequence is TGTGCCAGCAGTGAAACACAGGGGTTCCCCTCGATGTACGAGCAGTACTTC.

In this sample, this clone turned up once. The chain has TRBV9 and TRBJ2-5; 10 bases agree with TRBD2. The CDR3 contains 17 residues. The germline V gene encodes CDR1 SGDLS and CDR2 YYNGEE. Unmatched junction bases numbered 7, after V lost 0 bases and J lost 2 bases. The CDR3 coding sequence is TGTGCCAGCAGCGTAGGGGCAGCGGGGGGGCGTCAAGAGACCCAGTACTTC. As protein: CASSVGAAGGRQETQYF.

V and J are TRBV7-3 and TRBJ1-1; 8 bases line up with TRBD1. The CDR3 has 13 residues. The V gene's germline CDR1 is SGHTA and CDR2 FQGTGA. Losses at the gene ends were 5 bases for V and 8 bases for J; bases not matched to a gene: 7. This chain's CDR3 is CASSRQGAREAFF. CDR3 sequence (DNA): TGTGCCAGCAGCAGGCAGGGGGCGCGGGAAGCTTTCTTT.

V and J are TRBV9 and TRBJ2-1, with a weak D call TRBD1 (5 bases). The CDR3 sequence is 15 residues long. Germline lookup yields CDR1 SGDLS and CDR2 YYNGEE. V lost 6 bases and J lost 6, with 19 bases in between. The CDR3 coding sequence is TGTGCCAGCAACCCCAGGGTTGGTGCAATCAATGAGCAGTTCTTC. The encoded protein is CASNPRVGAINEQFF.

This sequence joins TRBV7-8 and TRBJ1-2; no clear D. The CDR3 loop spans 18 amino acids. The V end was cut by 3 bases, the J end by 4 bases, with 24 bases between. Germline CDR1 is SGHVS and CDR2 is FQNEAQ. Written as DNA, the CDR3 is TGTGCCAGCAGCTTGAGTACGAAGGCAGCCTATAGACTCTATGGCTACACCTTC. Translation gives CASSLSTKAAYRLYGYTF.

The CDR3 region is CASSYGDRGNSPLHF. The CDR3, as DNA: TGTGCCAGCAGTTACGGGGACAGGGGTAATTCACCCCTCCACTTT. The chain uses TRBV6-2 or TRBV6-3 and TRBJ1-6; 10 bases align to TRBD1. This CDR3 is built from 15 residues. The germline CDR1 and CDR2 sequences are MNHEY and SVGEGT. Trimming removed 2 bases from V and 6 bases from J; junction bases left unmatched: 1.

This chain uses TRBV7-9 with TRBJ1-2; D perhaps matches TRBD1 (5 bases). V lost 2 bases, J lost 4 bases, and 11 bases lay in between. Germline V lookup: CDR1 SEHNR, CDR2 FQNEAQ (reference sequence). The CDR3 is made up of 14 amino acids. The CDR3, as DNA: TGTGCCAGCAGCTTAATGGAAGGGGCCTATGGCTACACCTTC. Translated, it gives CASSLMEGAYGYTF.

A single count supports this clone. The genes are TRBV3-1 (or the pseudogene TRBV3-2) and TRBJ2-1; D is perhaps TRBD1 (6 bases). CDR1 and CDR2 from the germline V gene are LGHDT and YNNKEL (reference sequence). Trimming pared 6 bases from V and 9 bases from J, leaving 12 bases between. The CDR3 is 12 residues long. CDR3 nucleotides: TGTGCCAGCAGTACTACAGGGCTTGAGCAGTTCTTC. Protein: CASSTTGLEQFF.

CDR3 sequence (DNA): TGCGCCAGCAGCCTTGGGACTAGCGGGAGTGGGGAGGGGAATGAGCAGTTCTTC. As protein: CASSLGTSGSGEGNEQFF. V usage is TRBV4-1 and J usage is TRBJ2-1, with TRBD2 matching over 14 bases. CDR1 and CDR2 from the germline V gene are MGHRA and YSYEKL. V dropped 4 bases and J dropped 7; count of bases not matched to a gene: 12. The CDR3 has 18 residues.